Reported below is one T cell receptor beta chain. Its target is not known. Data came from immunoSEQ multiplex PCR; TCRdb stores just in-frame clones and leaves some out. This sample has roughly 80,000 clones, with 88% found just once. This entry comes from a study of T cell responses to AZD1222 COVID-19 vaccine. Study findings and constraints: Just a handful of AZD1222 recipients were seropositive at baseline.

V dropped 1 base and J dropped 4 bases, with 8 bases sitting between them. CDR1 is MNHNS and CDR2 is SASEGT in the germline V gene. The CDR3 consists of 13 residues. Sample: peripheral blood, taken on day 0 of MenACWY control vaccination. The V gene is TRBV6-1, the J gene TRBJ2-7, with D unclear. The sequence derives from an adult in good health. The CDR3 loop is CASSEEGGYEQYF. The DNA for the CDR3 is TGTGCCAGCAGTGAAGAGGGTGGTTACGAGCAGTACTTC.